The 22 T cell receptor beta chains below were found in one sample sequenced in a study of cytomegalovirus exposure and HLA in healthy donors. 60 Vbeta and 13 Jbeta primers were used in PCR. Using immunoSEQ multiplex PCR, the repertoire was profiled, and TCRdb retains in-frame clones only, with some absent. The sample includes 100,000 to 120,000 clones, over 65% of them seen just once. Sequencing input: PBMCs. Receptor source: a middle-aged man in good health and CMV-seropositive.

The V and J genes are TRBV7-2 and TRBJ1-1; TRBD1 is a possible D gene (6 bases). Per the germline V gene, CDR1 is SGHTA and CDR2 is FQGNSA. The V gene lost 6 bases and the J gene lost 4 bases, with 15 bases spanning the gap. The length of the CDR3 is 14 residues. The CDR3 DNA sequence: TGTGCCAGCAGTTTCCAGGGGTCGGCCACTGAAGCTTTCTTT. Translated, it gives CASSFQGSATEAFF.

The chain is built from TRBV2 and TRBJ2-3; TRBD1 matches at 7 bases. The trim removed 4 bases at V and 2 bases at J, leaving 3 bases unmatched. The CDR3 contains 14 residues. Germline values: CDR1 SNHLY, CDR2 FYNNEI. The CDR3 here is CASSVGQVTDTQYF. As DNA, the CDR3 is TGTGCCAGCAGTGTCGGACAGGTCACAGATACGCAGTATTTT.

CDR3 DNA: TGTGCCAGCAGCCAAATAGAGATGCACACTGAAGCTTTCTTT. This sequence encodes CASSQIEMHTEAFF. This rearrangement joins TRBV28 to TRBJ1-1; D gene uncertain. This CDR3 is 14 amino acids long. Trimming pared 6 bases from V and 3 bases from J, leaving 14 bases between. Germline CDR1 MDHEN, CDR2 SYDVKM.

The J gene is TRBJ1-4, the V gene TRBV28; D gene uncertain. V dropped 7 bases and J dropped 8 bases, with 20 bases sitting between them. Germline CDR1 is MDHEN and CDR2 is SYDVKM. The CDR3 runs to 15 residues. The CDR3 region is CASTLNIGLGEKLFF. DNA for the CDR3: TGTGCCAGCACCCTGAACATTGGGTTGGGCGAAAAACTGTTTTTT.

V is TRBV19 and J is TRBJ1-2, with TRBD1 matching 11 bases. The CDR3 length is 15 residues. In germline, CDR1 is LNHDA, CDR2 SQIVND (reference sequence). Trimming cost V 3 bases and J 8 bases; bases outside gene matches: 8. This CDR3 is CASSILGQGAPGYTF. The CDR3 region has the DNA TGTGCCAGTAGTATCCTAGGACAGGGGGCGCCGGGCTACACCTTC.

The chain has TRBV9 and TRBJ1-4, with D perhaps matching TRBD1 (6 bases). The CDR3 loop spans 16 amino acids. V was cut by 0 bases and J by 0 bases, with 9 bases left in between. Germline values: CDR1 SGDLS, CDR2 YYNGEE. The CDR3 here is CASSVEGGATNEKLFF. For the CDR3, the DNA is TGTGCCAGCAGCGTAGAGGGGGGGGCAACTAATGAAAAACTGTTTTTT.

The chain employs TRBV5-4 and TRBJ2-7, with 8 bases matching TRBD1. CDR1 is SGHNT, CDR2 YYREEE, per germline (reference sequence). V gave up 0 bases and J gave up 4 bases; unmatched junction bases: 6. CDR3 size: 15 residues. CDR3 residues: CASSLDGTGPYEQYF. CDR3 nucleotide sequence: TGTGCCAGCAGCTTGGATGGGACAGGCCCATACGAGCAGTACTTC.

The CDR3 spells CASSPGGKAYEQYF. As DNA, the CDR3 is TGTGCCAGTAGTCCGGGGGGGAAGGCCTACGAGCAGTACTTC. The V call is TRBV19, the J call TRBJ2-7; TRBD2 matches 8 bases. The V gene end was trimmed by 5 bases and the J gene end by 2 bases; junction bases not matched to a gene: 5. Germline V gives CDR1 LNHDA, CDR2 SQIVND (reference sequence). The CDR3 totals 14 residues. The entire variable domain, with the rest obtained from reference TRBV19 and TRBJ2-7, is as follows: DGGITQSPKYLFRKEGQNVTLSCEQNLNHDAMYWYRQDPGQGLRLIYYSQIVNDFQKGDIAEGYSVSREKKESFPLTVTSAQKNPTAFYLCASSPGGKAYEQYFGPGTRLTVT.

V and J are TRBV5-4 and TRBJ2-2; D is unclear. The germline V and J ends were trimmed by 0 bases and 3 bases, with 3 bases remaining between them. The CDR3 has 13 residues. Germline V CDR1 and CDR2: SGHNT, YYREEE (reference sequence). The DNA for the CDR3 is TGTGCCAGCAGCTTGGTCGACACCGGGGAGCTGTTTTTT. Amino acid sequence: CASSLVDTGELFF.

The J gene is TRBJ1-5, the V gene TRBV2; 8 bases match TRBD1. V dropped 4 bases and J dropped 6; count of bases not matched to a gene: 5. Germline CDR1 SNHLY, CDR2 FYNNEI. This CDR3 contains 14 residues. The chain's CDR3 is CASSVTRGLQPQHF. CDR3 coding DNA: TGTGCCAGCAGTGTGACCAGGGGGCTTCAGCCCCAGCATTTT.

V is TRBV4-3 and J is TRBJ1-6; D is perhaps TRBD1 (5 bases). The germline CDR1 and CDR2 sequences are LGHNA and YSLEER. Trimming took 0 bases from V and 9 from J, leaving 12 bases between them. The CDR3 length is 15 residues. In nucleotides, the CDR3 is TGCGCCAGCAGCCAAGATCAAGGGGCGCCTTCACCCCTCCACTTT. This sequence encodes CASSQDQGAPSPLHF.

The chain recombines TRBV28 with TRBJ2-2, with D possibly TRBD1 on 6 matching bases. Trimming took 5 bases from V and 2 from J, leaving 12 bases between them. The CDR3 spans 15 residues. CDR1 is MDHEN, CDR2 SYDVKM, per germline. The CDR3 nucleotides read TGTGCCAGCAGTATCGGGACATTAAACACCGGGGAGCTGTTTTTT. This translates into CASSIGTLNTGELFF.

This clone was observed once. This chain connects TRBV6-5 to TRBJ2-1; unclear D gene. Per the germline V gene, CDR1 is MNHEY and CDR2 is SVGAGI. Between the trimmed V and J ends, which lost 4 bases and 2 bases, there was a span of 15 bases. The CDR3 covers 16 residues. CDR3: CASSSLEANTYNEQFF. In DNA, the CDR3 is TGTGCCAGCAGTTCGCTCGAGGCGAATACCTACAATGAGCAGTTCTTC.

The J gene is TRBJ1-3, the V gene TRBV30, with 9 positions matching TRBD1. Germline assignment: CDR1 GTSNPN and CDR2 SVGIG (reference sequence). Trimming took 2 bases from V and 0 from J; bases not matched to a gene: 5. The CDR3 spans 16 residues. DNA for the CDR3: TGTGCCTGGAGTCGGGGACAGGGAAGCTCTGGAAACACCATATATTTT. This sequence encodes CAWSRGQGSSGNTIYF. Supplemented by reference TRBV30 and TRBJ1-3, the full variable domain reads SQTIHQWPATLVQPVGSPLSLECTVEGTSNPNLYWYRQAAGRGLQLLFYSVGIGQISSEVPQNLSASRPQDRQFILSSKKLLLSDSGFYLCAWSRGQGSSGNTIYFGEGSWLTVV.

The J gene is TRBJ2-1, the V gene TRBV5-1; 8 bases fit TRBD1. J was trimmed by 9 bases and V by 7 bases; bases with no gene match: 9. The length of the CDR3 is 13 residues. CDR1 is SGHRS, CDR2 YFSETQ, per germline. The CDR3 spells CASGNRGRGEQFF. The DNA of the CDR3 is TGCGCCAGCGGAAACAGGGGGAGAGGTGAGCAGTTCTTC.

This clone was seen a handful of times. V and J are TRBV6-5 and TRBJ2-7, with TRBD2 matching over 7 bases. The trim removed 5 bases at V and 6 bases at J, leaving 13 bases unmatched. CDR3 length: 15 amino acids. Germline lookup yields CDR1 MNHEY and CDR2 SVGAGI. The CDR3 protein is CASSPPGAGAAEQYF. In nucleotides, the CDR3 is TGTGCCAGCAGTCCGCCTGGCGCGGGAGCTGCCGAGCAGTACTTC.

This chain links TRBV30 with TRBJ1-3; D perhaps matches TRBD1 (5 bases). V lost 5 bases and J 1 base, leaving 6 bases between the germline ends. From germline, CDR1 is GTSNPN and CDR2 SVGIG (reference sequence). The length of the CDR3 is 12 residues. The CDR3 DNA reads TGTGCCTGGGGACAATCTGGAAACACCATATATTTT. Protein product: CAWGQSGNTIYF.

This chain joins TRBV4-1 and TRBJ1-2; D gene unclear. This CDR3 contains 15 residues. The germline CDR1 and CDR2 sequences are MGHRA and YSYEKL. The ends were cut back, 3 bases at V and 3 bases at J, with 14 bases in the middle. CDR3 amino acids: CASSHPGKTDYGYTF. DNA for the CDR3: TGCGCCAGCAGCCACCCCGGGAAAACCGACTATGGCTACACCTTC.

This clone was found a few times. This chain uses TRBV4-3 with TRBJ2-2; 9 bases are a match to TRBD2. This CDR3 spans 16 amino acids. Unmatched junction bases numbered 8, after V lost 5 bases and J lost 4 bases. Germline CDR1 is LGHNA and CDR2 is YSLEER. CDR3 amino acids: CASSSSRRGGTGELFF. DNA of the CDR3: TGCGCCAGCAGCTCCAGTCGGCGGGGGGGCACCGGGGAGCTGTTTTTT.

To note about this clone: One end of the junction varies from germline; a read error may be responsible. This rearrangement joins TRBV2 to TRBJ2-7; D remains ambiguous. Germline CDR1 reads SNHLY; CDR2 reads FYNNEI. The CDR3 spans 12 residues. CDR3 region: CACRMESYEQYF. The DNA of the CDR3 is TGTGCCTGCAGGATGGAGTCCTACGAGCAGTACTTC.

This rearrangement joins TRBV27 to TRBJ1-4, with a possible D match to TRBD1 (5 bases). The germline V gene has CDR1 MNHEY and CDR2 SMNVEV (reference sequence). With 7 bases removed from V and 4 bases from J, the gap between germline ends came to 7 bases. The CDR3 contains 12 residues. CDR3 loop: CASKGNNEKLFF. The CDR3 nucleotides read TGTGCCAGCAAGGGGAATAATGAAAAACTGTTTTTT.

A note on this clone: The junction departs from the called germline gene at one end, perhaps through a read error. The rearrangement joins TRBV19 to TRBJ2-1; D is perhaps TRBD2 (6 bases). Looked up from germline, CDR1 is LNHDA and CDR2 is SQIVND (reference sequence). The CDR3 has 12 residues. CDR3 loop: CASQAGYNGQFF. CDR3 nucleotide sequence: TGTGCCAGTCAAGCGGGTTACAATGGGCAGTTCTTC.